This TCR beta chain derives from a study of shared clonotypes between healthy human individuals. Across the study: Samples came from a couple of female and a few male donors aged 18 to 49. Notes on the study in general: Some clonotypes were shared by all four sorted-subset donors, while others were not shared. The non-shared ones had lower generation probabilities than the shared ones.

Method: immunoSEQ multiplex PCR; TCRdb's copy keeps in-frame clones and lacks some. The repertoire holds hundreds of thousands of clones, with approximately 92% as singletons. CD45RO-negative CD8 cells positively selected for CCR7 made up the naive population, which excluded terminally differentiated effector memory CD45RA+ cells. Regarding this clone: The antigen is not known.

Germline V gives CDR1 SNHLY, CDR2 FYNNEI. V was trimmed by 1 base and J by 0 bases, leaving 9 bases between them. The CDR3 sequence is 15 residues long. The sequencing sample was made of naive CD8+ T cells sorted from blood. The receptor comes from a man in his thirties or forties in good health. The chain joins TRBV2 to TRBJ2-5; no clear D. The CDR3 nucleotides read TGTGCCAGCAGTGAAGGTACAGTGTACCAAGAGACCCAGTACTTC. Its protein product is CASSEGTVYQETQYF.